These 7 T cell receptor beta chains were all obtained from the same sample, sequenced in a study of cytotoxic CD8 clonotypes in ibrutinib-treated CLL (dated by TCRdb to the early 2020s). Taken with the paper, the label for time point translates to: 12 to 13 months on ibrutinib. Library preparation employed the immunoSEQ multiplex PCR assay. The table comes from immuneACCESS by way of TCRdb, which keeps in-frame sequences with V and J called. Part of the clones is missing from these tables; in studies checked, under half for an unresolved V gene and the rest for unknown reasons. The sample table holds about 160,000 clones, of which 81% were seen once. The leading ten clones occupy under 2.5% of the sample. This specimen consisted of PBMCs, obtained after 12 months of ibrutinib treatment. Receptors were obtained from a human donor with chronic lymphocytic leukemia.

This clone was recorded only once. J is TRBJ2-6 and V is TRBV2; 7 bases match TRBD1. The CDR3 is 16 amino acids. In germline, CDR1 is SNHLY, CDR2 FYNNEI. J lost 0 bases, V lost 5 bases, and 4 bases had no gene match. The CDR3 protein is CASSPGGSSGANVLTF. CDR3 nucleotides: TGTGCCAGCAGTCCAGGGGGTAGCTCTGGGGCCAACGTCCTGACTTTC.

The chain couples TRBV18 to TRBJ1-1; no reliable D call. The V and J ends lost 4 bases and 2 bases respectively, with 14 bases between them. CDR3 length equals 15 residues. Germline CDR1 is KGHSH and CDR2 is LQKENI. CDR3 nucleotides: TGTGCCAGCTCACTAACTGGAGGGAGAAACACTGAAGCTTTCTTT. It specifies CASSLTGGRNTEAFF. The full variable domain, with the rest looked up from reference TRBV18 and TRBJ1-1, is NAGVMQNPRHLVRRRGQEARLRCSPMKGHSHVYWYRQLPEEGLKFMVYLQKENIIDESGMPKERFSAEFPKEGPSILRIQQVVRGDSAAYFCASSLTGGRNTEAFFGQGTRLTVV.

This clone appeared once. This chain uses TRBV4-1 with TRBJ1-1, with D unresolved. The germline V and J ends were trimmed by 1 base and 1 base, with 10 bases remaining between them. CDR1 MGHRA and CDR2 YSYEKL come from the germline V gene. This CDR3 is 15 amino acids long. The chain's CDR3 is CASSQANTANTEAFF. Here the CDR3 DNA reads TGCGCCAGCAGCCAAGCCAACACAGCGAACACTGAAGCTTTCTTT.

The J gene is TRBJ1-6, the V gene TRBV7-8, with 7 bases lining up with TRBD1. The J segment lost 6 bases and the V segment lost 5 bases, leaving 4 bases of the junction unmatched. This CDR3 is built from 14 residues. Germline V CDR1 and CDR2: SGHVS, FQNEAQ. The CDR3 spells CASSQDRLNSPLHF. The CDR3 DNA follows: TGTGCCAGCAGCCAGGACAGGCTTAATTCACCCCTCCACTTT.

The V call is TRBV6-1, the J call TRBJ1-3; TRBD1 agrees at 9 bases. Trimming took 1 base from V and 3 from J; bases not matched to a gene: 10. Germline V gene data show CDR1 as MNHNS and CDR2 as SASEGT. The CDR3 consists of 18 residues. The CDR3 nucleotides are TGTGCCAGCAGTGAAGAAAACAGGGGGCGTTCATTTGGAAACACCATATATTTT. Its translation is CASSEENRGRSFGNTIYF.

The rearrangement uses TRBV28 and TRBJ2-5; tentative D call: TRBD2 (5 bases). The germline V gene has CDR1 MDHEN and CDR2 SYDVKM. V dropped 0 bases and J dropped 3 bases, with 5 bases sitting between them. The CDR3 runs to 13 residues. CDR3 sequence reads: CASSLWREETQYF. The DNA for the CDR3 is TGTGCCAGCAGTTTATGGCGGGAAGAGACCCAGTACTTC. Together with reference TRBV28 and TRBJ2-5, the CDR3 gives the full variable domain: DVKVTQSSRYLVKRTGEKVFLECVQDMDHENMFWYRQDPGLGLRLIYFSYDVKMKEKGDIPEGYSVSREKKERFSLILESASTNQTSMYLCASSLWREETQYFGPGTRLLVL.

This clone was recorded once. V usage is TRBV5-5 and J usage is TRBJ1-2; D uncertain. The CDR3 has 15 amino acids. Trimming stripped 1 base from V and 0 bases from J, with 10 bases between. Germline CDR1 is SGHKS and CDR2 is YYEKEE (reference sequence). The CDR3 loop is CASSLSQAPNYGYTF. The CDR3 coding sequence is TGTGCCAGCAGCTTGTCCCAGGCCCCTAACTATGGCTACACCTTC. The whole variable domain, filled in from reference TRBV5-5 and TRBJ1-2, reads DAGVTQSPTHLIKTRGQQVTLRCSPISGHKSVSWYQQVLGQGPQFIFQYYEKEERGRGNFPDRFSARQFPNYSSELNVNALLLGDSALYLCASSLSQAPNYGYTFGSGTRLTVV.